These T cell receptor beta chains were read from a single sample in a study of blood T cell repertoires in COVID-19. The protocol was immunoSEQ multiplex PCR, while the TCRdb copy is restricted to in-frame clones and leaves out a portion. Among about 110,000 clones listed, 70% to 85% were seen once. The sample consisted of peripheral blood. Source of these receptors: a man between 65 and 85 years old with active or convalescent COVID-19. Both conserved end residues are part of each CDR3. The D gene is left open where the match is weak. The size of a clone is reported for some rows only, either as once, few or many, or as a class for expanded clones.

v_gene	d_gene	len	abundance	j_gene	CDR3aa	CDR3nt
TRBV2	NA	13	NA	TRBJ1-1	CASTQGTNTEAFF	TGTGCCAGCACCCAGGGGACGAACACTGAAGCTTTCTTT
TRBV10-3	NA	14	NA	TRBJ1-6	CAISEGGNNSPLHF	TGTGCCATCAGTGAGGGAGGGAATAATTCACCCCTCCACTTT
TRBV6-4	TRBD1	16	few	TRBJ2-2	CASSKSRGTNTGELFF	TGTGCCAGCAGCAAATCCAGGGGGACGAACACCGGGGAGCTGTTTTTT
TRBV12-5	NA	11	once	TRBJ2-3	CASASGDTQYF	TGTGCTAGTGCCTCGGGGGATACGCAGTATTTT
TRBV2	NA	13	NA	TRBJ1-1	CASRRQPNTEAFF	TGTGCCAGCAGAAGACAGCCGAACACTGAAGCTTTCTTT
TRBV5-1	TRBD1	15	NA	TRBJ1-5	CASSLTTGDNQPQHF	TGCGCCAGCAGCTTGACTACAGGGGACAATCAGCCCCAGCATTTT
TRBV30	TRBD1	14	NA	TRBJ1-6	CAWSGDSYNSPLHF	TGTGCCTGGAGTGGGGACAGTTATAATTCACCCCTCCACTTT
TRBV19	NA	15	once	TRBJ2-7	CASSIQGERIYEQYF	TGTGCCAGTAGTATACAGGGTGAGAGAATCTACGAGCAGTACTTC
TRBV6-5	NA	13	NA	TRBJ1-5	CASTPQGNQPQHF	TGTGCCAGCACTCCTCAGGGAAATCAGCCCCAGCATTTT
TRBV2	TRBD1	13	NA	TRBJ1-1	CASTGQGNTEAFF	TGTGCCAGCACCGGACAGGGGAACACTGAAGCTTTCTTT
TRBV7-8	NA	14	NA	TRBJ1-3	CASSFSDSGNTIYF	TGTGCCAGCAGCTTTTCAGACTCTGGAAACACCATATATTTT
TRBV27	TRBD2	15	few	TRBJ2-2	CASTAGDRYTGELFF	TGTGCCAGCACGGCGGGAGACCGGTACACCGGGGAGCTGTTTTTT
TRBV10-1	NA	14	few	TRBJ2-3	CASSERASRGTQYF	TGCGCCAGCAGTGAGCGGGCTAGCAGGGGTACGCAGTATTTT
TRBV19	NA	16	medium-sized	TRBJ1-5	CASSIDGLVDNQPQHF	TGTGCCAGTAGTATAGACGGTCTGGTCGACAATCAGCCCCAGCATTTT
TRBV7-9	NA	11	NA	TRBJ2-3	CASSFYDTQYF	TGTGCCAGCAGCTTTTATGATACGCAGTATTTT
TRBV2	TRBD1	15	NA	TRBJ2-7	CASSSGGQGTYEQYF	TGTGCCAGCAGTTCGGGAGGACAGGGGACCTACGAGCAGTACTTC
TRBV2	NA	14	NA	TRBJ1-6	CASSELGENSPLHF	TGTGCCAGCAGTGAACTGGGAGAGAATTCACCCCTCCACTTT
TRBV13	NA	13	once	TRBJ1-2	CASSLEQGYGYTF	TGTGCCAGCAGCTTAGAACAGGGCTATGGCTACACCTTC
TRBV15	NA	14	NA	TRBJ2-5	CATSRLQQQETQYF	TGTGCCACCAGCAGATTACAGCAACAAGAGACCCAGTACTTC
TRBV5-4	NA	14	once	TRBJ1-1	CASSPGGIYTEAFF	TGTGCCAGCAGCCCGGGGGGGATCTACACTGAAGCTTTCTTT
TRBV27	TRBD2	13	NA	TRBJ2-5	CASSALAQETQYF	TGTGCCAGCAGTGCACTAGCGCAAGAGACCCAGTACTTC
TRBV27	TRBD2	13	few	TRBJ2-3	CASSQREGDTQYF	TGTGCCAGCTCTCAGCGGGAGGGCGATACGCAGTATTTT
TRBV10-3	TRBD2	15	NA	TRBJ2-1	CAISATSGRAGEQFF	TGTGCCATCAGTGCTACTAGCGGGAGGGCCGGTGAGCAGTTCTTC
TRBV18	NA	16	NA	TRBJ1-6	CASSSASGNLNSPLHF	TGTGCCAGCTCATCCGCTTCGGGAAACCTCAATTCACCCCTCCACTTT
TRBV19	TRBD1	15	NA	TRBJ2-1	CASTSGTGGRNEQFF	TGTGCCAGTACCTCCGGGACAGGGGGACGCAATGAGCAGTTCTTC
TRBV7-3	TRBD1	15	NA	TRBJ2-5	CASSNDGARGQTQYF	TGTGCCAGCAGCAACGACGGAGCCAGGGGGCAGACCCAGTACTTC
TRBV30	TRBD1	16	few	TRBJ1-5	CAWSPRDRGYNQPQHF	TGTGCCTGGAGTCCCCGGGACAGGGGATACAATCAGCCCCAGCATTTT
TRBV6-2/TRBV6-3	NA	11	once	TRBJ1-2	CASSLADGYTF	TGTGCCAGCAGCCTGGCCGATGGCTACACCTTC
TRBV5-3	NA	13	NA	TRBJ2-5	CARSARGRETQYF	TGTGCCAGAAGCGCTAGGGGTAGGGAGACCCAGTACTTC
TRBV9	TRBD2	16	NA	TRBJ2-2	CASSVGLAGGPVELFF	TGTGCCAGCAGCGTAGGTCTAGCGGGGGGGCCGGTGGAGCTGTTTTTT
TRBV10-1	NA	15	once	TRBJ1-5	CASRRFREVHQPQHF	TGCGCCAGCAGAAGGTTCAGGGAAGTGCATCAGCCCCAGCATTTT
TRBV6-5	TRBD2	15	few	TRBJ2-2	CASRNSGRDTGELFF	TGTGCCAGCAGGAATAGCGGGAGAGACACCGGGGAGCTGTTTTTT
TRBV15	TRBD1	14	NA	TRBJ2-5	CATSRKQGVRTQYF	TGTGCCACCAGCAGGAAACAGGGGGTCCGGACCCAGTACTTC
TRBV5-5	TRBD1	14	few	TRBJ2-2	CASSLGQGVGELFF	TGTGCCAGCAGCCTAGGACAGGGGGTTGGGGAGCTGTTTTTT
TRBV5-8	NA	12	NA	TRBJ1-3	CASSGDTNTIYF	TGTGCCAGCAGCGGGGACACAAACACCATATATTTT
TRBV6-5	TRBD2	15	NA	TRBJ2-3	CASSPSGGQGDTQYF	TGTGCCAGCAGTCCAAGCGGGGGGCAGGGTGATACGCAGTATTTT
TRBV9	TRBD1	17	NA	TRBJ1-2	CASTLRDSKLTNYGYTF	TGTGCCAGCACACTCCGGGACAGCAAGTTAACTAACTATGGCTACACCTTC
TRBV9	TRBD2	16	NA	TRBJ2-3	CASSARIAGNTDTQYF	TGTGCCAGCAGCGCCCGTATAGCGGGCAACACAGATACGCAGTATTTT
TRBV30	NA	13	few	TRBJ1-1	CAWSRAAGAEAFF	TGTGCCTGGAGTAGGGCGGCCGGGGCTGAAGCTTTCTTT
TRBV19	NA	11	NA	TRBJ1-3	CASSIGDTIYF	TGTGCCAGTAGTATCGGGGACACCATATATTTT
TRBV6-5	NA	14	once	TRBJ1-5	CASSYGGAGQPQHF	TGTGCCAGCAGTTACGGGGGGGCCGGTCAGCCCCAGCATTTT
TRBV10-1	NA	14	NA	TRBJ2-1	CASRTASSYNEQFF	TGCGCCAGCAGGACAGCGTCCTCCTACAATGAGCAGTTCTTC
TRBV2	NA	14	NA	TRBJ2-5	CASRGGQGVKTQYF	TGTGCCAGCAGGGGCGGACAAGGAGTAAAGACCCAGTACTTC
TRBV7-3	TRBD2	18	NA	TRBJ2-1	CASKSPGLAVSSYNEQFF	TGTGCCAGCAAGTCCCCGGGACTAGCGGTAAGCTCCTACAATGAGCAGTTCTTC
TRBV19	NA	14	once	TRBJ1-2	CASSTRQPGYGYTF	TGTGCCAGTAGTACACGACAGCCTGGGTATGGCTACACCTTC
TRBV12-3/TRBV12-4	NA	13	NA	TRBJ1-2	CASSLSGMGGYTF	TGTGCCAGCAGTTTATCGGGGATGGGGGGCTACACCTTC
TRBV12-3/TRBV12-4	NA	13	NA	TRBJ2-3	CASSPGFTDTQYF	TGTGCCAGCAGCCCGGGTTTCACAGATACGCAGTATTTT
TRBV6-5	NA	14	NA	TRBJ2-7	CASSYSRGGYEQYF	TGTGCCAGCAGTTACTCCAGAGGTGGTTACGAGCAGTACTTC
TRBV6-1	NA	14	once	TRBJ1-6	CASSDSSYNSPLHF	TGTGCCAGCAGTGACAGCTCCTATAATTCACCCCTCCACTTT
TRBV10-2	NA	14	NA	TRBJ1-1	CASSKQGMNTEAFF	TGCGCCAGCAGTAAACAGGGTATGAACACTGAAGCTTTCTTT
TRBV19	NA	16	NA	TRBJ1-4	CASSMRPGGPGEKLFF	TGTGCCAGTAGTATGCGCCCGGGGGGGCCGGGTGAAAAACTGTTTTTT
TRBV28	TRBD1	13	NA	TRBJ1-1	CASSRDRGTEAFF	TGTGCCAGCAGCCGAGACAGGGGAACTGAAGCTTTCTTT
TRBV6-5	TRBD1	14	NA	TRBJ2-2	CASSRTGSTGELFF	TGTGCCAGCAGCCGGACAGGGAGCACCGGGGAGCTGTTTTTT
TRBV7-6	NA	14	once	TRBJ1-2	CASSLGTVNYGYTF	TGTGCCAGCAGCTTAGGGACAGTCAACTATGGCTACACCTTC
TRBV7-4	NA	13	NA	TRBJ2-7	CASSLGAPDEQYF	TGTGCCAGCAGCTTAGGGGCCCCAGACGAGCAGTACTTC
TRBV3-1/TRBV3-2	NA	14	NA	TRBJ1-6	CASRGGVHNSPLHF	TGTGCCAGCAGGGGAGGGGTACACAATTCACCCCTCCACTTT
TRBV7-8	TRBD2	17	few	TRBJ2-2	CASSSTTSGSYTGELFF	TGTGCCAGCAGCTCGACGACTAGCGGGAGTTACACCGGGGAGCTGTTTTTT